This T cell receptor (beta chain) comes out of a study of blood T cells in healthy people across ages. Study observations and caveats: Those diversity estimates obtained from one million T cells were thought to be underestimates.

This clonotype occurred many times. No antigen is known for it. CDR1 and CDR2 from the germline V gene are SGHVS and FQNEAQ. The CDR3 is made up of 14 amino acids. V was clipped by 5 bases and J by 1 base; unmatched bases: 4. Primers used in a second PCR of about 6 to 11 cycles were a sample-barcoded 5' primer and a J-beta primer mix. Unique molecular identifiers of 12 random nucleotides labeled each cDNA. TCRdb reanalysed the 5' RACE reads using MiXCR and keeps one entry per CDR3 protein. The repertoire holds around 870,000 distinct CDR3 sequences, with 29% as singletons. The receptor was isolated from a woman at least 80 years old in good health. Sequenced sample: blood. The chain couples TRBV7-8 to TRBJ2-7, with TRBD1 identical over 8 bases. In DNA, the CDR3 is TGTGCCAGCAGCGCCGGGACAGGATCCTACGAGCAGTACTTC. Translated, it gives CASSAGTGSYEQYF.